This TCR beta chain was documented in a study of blood T cells in healthy people across ages. Regarding the study as a whole: The recorded TCR beta diversity per million T cells decreased in a roughly linear manner with age.

With respect to this clonotype: No antigen is known for it.

The authors ran a second PCR of roughly 7 to 11 cycles using a sample-barcoded 5' primer and a J-beta primer mix. The template-switch adaptor, which had 12 random nucleotides, put a tag on each cDNA molecule. From the 5' RACE reads, TCRdb called clonotypes with MiXCR, one entry per CDR3 protein. The table includes 1.5 million to 2 million distinct CDR3 sequences, about 49% detected once. V shed 5 bases and J 4 bases; nucleotides not matched to a gene: 13. The germline V gene has CDR1 LGHDT and CDR2 YNNKEL (reference sequence). The CDR3 totals 17 residues. The sample consisted of blood. The clonotype was recovered from a woman in her thirties or forties in good health. This sequence joins TRBV3-1 and TRBJ2-3; 9 nucleotides align to TRBD2. The CDR3: CASSIRGLAGLADTQYF. CDR3 in DNA: TGTGCCAGCAGCATCCGGGGTCTAGCGGGGTTAGCAGATACGCAGTATTTT.